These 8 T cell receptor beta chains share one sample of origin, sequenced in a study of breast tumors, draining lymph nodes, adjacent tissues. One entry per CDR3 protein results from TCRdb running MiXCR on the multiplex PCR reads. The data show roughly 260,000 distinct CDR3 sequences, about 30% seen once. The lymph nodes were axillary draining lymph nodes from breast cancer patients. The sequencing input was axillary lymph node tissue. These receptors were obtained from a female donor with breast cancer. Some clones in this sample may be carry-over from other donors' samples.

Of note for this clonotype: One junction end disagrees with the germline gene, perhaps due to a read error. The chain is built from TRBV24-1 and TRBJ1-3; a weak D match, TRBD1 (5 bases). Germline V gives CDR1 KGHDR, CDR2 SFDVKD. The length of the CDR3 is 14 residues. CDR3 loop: CATSDPGLGNTMYF. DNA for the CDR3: TGTGCCACCAGTGACCCAGGGCTGGGAAACACCATGTACTTT.

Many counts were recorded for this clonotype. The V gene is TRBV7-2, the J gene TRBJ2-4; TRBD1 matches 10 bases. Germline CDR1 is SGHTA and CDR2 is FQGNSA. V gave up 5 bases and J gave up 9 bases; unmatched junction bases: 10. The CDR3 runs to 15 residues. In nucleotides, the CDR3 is TGTGCCAGCAGCGCCACCGGGACAGGGGACGGCATTCAGTACTTC. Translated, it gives CASSATGTGDGIQYF.

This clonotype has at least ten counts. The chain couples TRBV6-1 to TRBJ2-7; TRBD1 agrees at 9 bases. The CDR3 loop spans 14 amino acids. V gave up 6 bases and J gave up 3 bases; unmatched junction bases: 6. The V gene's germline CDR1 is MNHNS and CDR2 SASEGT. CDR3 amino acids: CASRLTGGDYEQYF. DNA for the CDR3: TGTGCCAGCAGACTGACAGGGGGAGACTACGAGCAGTACTTC.

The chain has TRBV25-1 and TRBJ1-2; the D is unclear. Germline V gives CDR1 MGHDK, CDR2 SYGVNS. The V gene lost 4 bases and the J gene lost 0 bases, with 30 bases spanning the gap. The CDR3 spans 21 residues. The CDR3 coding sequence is TGTGCCAGCAGTGTCCCTTTTAGAGTGGCTATATTCTTATGTGCTAACTATGGCTACACCTTC. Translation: CASSVPFRVAIFLCANYGYTF.

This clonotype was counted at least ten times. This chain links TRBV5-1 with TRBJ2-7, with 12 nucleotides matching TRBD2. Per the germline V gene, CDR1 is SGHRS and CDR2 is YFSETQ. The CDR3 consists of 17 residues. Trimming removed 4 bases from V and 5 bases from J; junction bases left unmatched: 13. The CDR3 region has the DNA TGCGCCAGCAGCCCTCGACTAGCGGGAGCCTTCGAGCACGAGCAGTACTTC. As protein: CASSPRLAGAFEHEQYF. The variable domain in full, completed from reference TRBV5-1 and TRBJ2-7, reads KAGVTQTPRYLIKTRGQQVTLSCSPISGHRSVSWYQQTPGQGLQFLFEYFSETQRNKGNFPGRFSGRQFSNSRSEMNVSTLELGDSALYLCASSPRLAGAFEHEQYFGPGTRLTVT.

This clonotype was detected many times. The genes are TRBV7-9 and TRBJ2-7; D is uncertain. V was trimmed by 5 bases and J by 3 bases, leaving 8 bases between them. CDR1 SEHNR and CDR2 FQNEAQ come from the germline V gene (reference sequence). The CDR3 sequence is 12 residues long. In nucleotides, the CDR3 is TGTGCCAGCAGCGCCTTGATCTACGAGCAGTACTTC. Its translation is CASSALIYEQYF. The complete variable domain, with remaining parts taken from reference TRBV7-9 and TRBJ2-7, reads DTGVSQNPRHKITKRGQNVTFRCDPISEHNRLYWYRQTLGQGPEFLTYFQNEAQLEKSRLLSDRFSAERPKGSFSTLEIQRTEQGDSAMYLCASSALIYEQYFGPGTRLTVT.

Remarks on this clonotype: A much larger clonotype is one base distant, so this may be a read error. This chain's CDR3 is CASSLGPHQETQYF. The CDR3 DNA reads TGCGCCAGCAGCCTGGGACCGCACCAAGAGACCCAGTACTTC. The chain joins TRBV5-1 to TRBJ2-5; D tentatively fits TRBD1 or TRBD2 (5 bases each). V was shortened by 4 bases and J by 0 bases, with 10 bases between the two germline ends. The CDR3 is made up of 14 amino acids. Germline V gene lookup returns CDR1 SGHRS and CDR2 YFSETQ.

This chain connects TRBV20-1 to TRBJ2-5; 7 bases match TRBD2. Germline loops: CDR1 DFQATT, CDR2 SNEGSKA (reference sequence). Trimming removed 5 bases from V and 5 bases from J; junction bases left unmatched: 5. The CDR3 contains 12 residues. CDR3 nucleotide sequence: TGCAGTGCTGATGACGGGAGGGAGACCCAGTACTTC. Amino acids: CSADDGRETQYF.